This T cell receptor beta chain was observed in a study of siplizumab effects on memory and regulatory T cells. CDR1 is LNHNV and CDR2 is YYDKDF in the germline V gene (reference sequence). V lost 0 bases, J lost 2 bases, and 10 bases lay in between. This CDR3 has 15 amino acids. Study observations and caveats: Among mappable alloreactive CD4+ clones, the Treg-derived fraction averaged around 70% with siplizumab versus approximately 26% in controls. Alloreactive sequences traceable to unstimulated CD4+ memory cells declined significantly under siplizumab.

As for this clone: Its antigen remains unidentified.

Sequenced by immunoSEQ multiplex PCR; TCRdb stores in-frame clones only, minus some. The sample lists 100,000 or so clones; around 90% were seen once. The receptor was derived from a human donor in good health. The sequenced sample consisted of Tregs sorted from blood. The V call is TRBV15, the J call TRBJ2-5; D ambiguous. CDR3 nucleotides: TGTGCCACCAGCAGAGATATTCAAAATCAAGAGACCCAGTACTTC. It translates to CATSRDIQNQETQYF.